This entry describes one T cell receptor beta chain. This clonotype was observed at least ten times. Its antigen has not been determined. No base quality values were provided; no much bigger clone lies one nucleotide off. The record originates from a study of T cells in Graves' hyperthyroidism and ophthalmopathy (dated by TCRdb to about 2019). Regarding the complete study: Peripheral blood was sampled at the time of initial diagnosis, prior to any treatment. TCR V-J signatures able to tell the groups apart were searched for in a discovery cohort of around 95 patients, of whom 40 to 45 had Graves' ophthalmopathy and roughly 58 had stable Graves' hyperthyroidism. Prospective prediction of ophthalmopathy was tested in an independent validation cohort of approximately 19 hyperthyroidism patients and 17 patients who later progressed to ophthalmopathy. The approximately 100 discovery patients were divided at random into training and test sets in a 7:3 ratio. Thyroid tissue and blood T-cell repertoires from about six Graves' hyperthyroidism patients were also compared in the study. After blood sampling, hyperthyroidism patients were treated with methimazole at a starting dose of 30 mg daily, and ophthalmopathy patients were treated with high-dose intravenous methylprednisolone. According to the paper, TCR Vbeta CDR3 sequencing was carried out on some 140 peripheral blood samples, which came from under 50 ophthalmopathy, 80 or so hyperthyroidism and some 17 progressor patients.

CDR1 SGHDN and CDR2 FVKESK are derived from the germline V gene. From cysteine to phenylalanine, the CDR3 is 14 amino acids long. Of the read, only the CDR3 DNA is kept; its 42 bases are in frame from base 1. Unmatched junction bases come to 9, with V trimmed by 5 bases and J by 10 bases. The hyperthyroidism patients were between 18 and 65 years old and newly diagnosed, with a disease duration of less than 2 months. Patients with uncontrolled infections, other autoimmune diseases, pregnancy or lactation were excluded. Diagnoses were established on the basis of clinical symptoms, serum thyroxine and TRAb, thyroid ultrasound, and orbital computed tomography. For progressor patients, blood was drawn at the first diagnosis of hyperthyroidism, before any ophthalmopathy symptoms had appeared. PBMCs were separated from roughly 9.6 ml of fresh peripheral blood using Ficoll-Paque density gradient centrifugation. Progressor patients were first diagnosed with Graves' hyperthyroidism and then developed ophthalmopathy during follow-up. Total RNA was extracted with Trizol reagent, and quality was checked on an Agilent 2100 Bioanalyzer.

Overall study results and their limits: Blood samples also contained most of the expanded thyroid clonotypes (frequency above 0.001), which suggests that blood repertoires may reflect thyroid immune responses. In validation, the model predicted progression to ophthalmopathy with over 60% sensitivity and less than 80% specificity, a median of 6.5 months before onset. A model built on a 13 V-J signature distinguished ophthalmopathy from stable hyperthyroidism, reaching roughly 88% sensitivity and about 81% specificity in cross-validation and 80%/75% in testing. No statistical method was used to fix the sample size in advance, and group allocation was not hidden from the investigators.

Amplification of TCR beta CDR3 regions was carried out from RNA transcripts. A first-round RT-PCR of the TCR CDR3 used the HTBI primer set with the Qiagen OneStep RT-PCR kit. The libraries were constructed in a second round of multiplex PCR and then size-selected and purified. Libraries were sequenced paired-end with 100 bp reads on an Illumina HiSeq2000. The authors processed their data as follows. SOAPnuke was used to process the raw data, removing reads that contained adapters or uncalled bases, had a mean Phred below 15, or lacked an exact match to the constant primer or identifier. High-quality paired reads were merged with COPE v1.2.5, and unique nucleotide sequences were defined as clonotypes. MiTCR v1.1 was used to align the clonotypes against IMGT TRBV, TRBD and TRBJ reference segments. The analysis was restricted to V-J combinations with a frequency above 0.0001, which together covered 99% to 99.2% of the repertoires. The TCS score was defined as the ratio of F50 (clonal expansion) to E x V (chaos), calculated using BLOSUM62-based TCRdist between CDR3 peptides within each V-J. Welch's t-statistics and random forest reduced several hundred V-J features to 13, which were used in a naive Bayes classifier (R e1071). TCRdb trimmed the raw reads at Q25, called clones with MiXCR and kept productive beta chains. Under each unique CDR3 protein, matching rows form one entry showing the most common genes and DNA. TCRdb assigned the V and J calls; the authors' analysis was not used. A total of more than 350,000 distinct CDR3 sequences appear in this sample, about 15% of them only once. The ten largest clonotypes hold around a third of the sample.

The sequencing sample was made of blood. This receptor was identified in a woman aged 25-40 years with Graves' hyperthyroidism that later progressed to Graves' ophthalmopathy. The rearranged chain carries TRBV14 and TRBJ2-1; TRBD1 lines up with 9 middle nucleotides. The nucleotide sequence is given as TGTGCCAGCAGCACAACGGACAGGGGACGGGAGCAGTTCTTC. It translates to CASSTTDRGREQFF.